The clone carrying this TCR beta chain came up a few times. In germline, CDR1 is MNHEY, CDR2 SMNVEV (reference sequence). The germline V and J ends were trimmed by 10 bases and 0 bases, with 9 bases remaining between them. The CDR3 is 13 residues long. The data are from a study of spatial heterogeneity in lung cancer. Looking at the study overall: In raw reads, more than 9.5 appearances on average were recorded for each unique TCR and UMI combination.

The time point denotes: sample taken at primary tumor resection. Unsorted whole RNA of tumor, nontumor lung or frozen PBMC was sequenced. The presence of a unique molecular identifier marked each TCR cDNA molecule. TCRdb re-analysed the 5' RACE reads in MiXCR, keeping a single row per CDR3 protein. This sample yields tens of thousands of distinct CDR3 sequences, of which around 10% are seen a single time; 6.9% belongs to the top ten. Material: PBMCs, obtained at surgery. The sequence was obtained from a male donor with early-stage non-small cell lung cancer. This rearrangement joins TRBV27 to TRBJ2-2; D might be TRBD1 (6 bases). The CDR3 sequence: CATGTTNTGELFF. The CDR3 DNA is TGTGCCACCGGGACAACGAACACCGGGGAGCTGTTTTTT.